This section outlines one T cell receptor beta chain sequence together with its context. The assay used deep level. Sequencing used immunoSEQ multiplex PCR; TCRdb keeps in-frame clones, though not all of them. Altogether about half a million clones are present, over 70% being singletons, with the ten largest covering about 13%. The source of the sample is a study of shared clonotypes between healthy human individuals. The V and J ends lost 3 bases and 6 bases respectively, with 17 bases between them. The CDR3 covers 15 residues. CDR1 and CDR2 from the germline V gene are LNHDA and SQIVND (reference sequence).

The receptor comes from a woman in her forties in good health. Some clones in this sample may be carry-over from other donors' samples. The specimen was PBMCs. V is TRBV19 and J is TRBJ1-2; D not resolved. The CDR3 loop is CASSIYSPPRHGYTF. For the CDR3, the DNA is TGTGCCAGTAGTATCTACAGTCCCCCCAGGCATGGCTACACCTTC.